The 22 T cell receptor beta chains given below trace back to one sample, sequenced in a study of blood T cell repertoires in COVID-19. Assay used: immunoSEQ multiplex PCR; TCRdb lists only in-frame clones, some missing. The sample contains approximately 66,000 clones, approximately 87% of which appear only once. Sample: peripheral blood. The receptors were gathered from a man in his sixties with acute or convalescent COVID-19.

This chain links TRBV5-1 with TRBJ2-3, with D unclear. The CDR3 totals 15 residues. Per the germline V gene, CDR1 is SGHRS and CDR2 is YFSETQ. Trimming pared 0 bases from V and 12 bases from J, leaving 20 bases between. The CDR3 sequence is CASSLELSQAIRQYF. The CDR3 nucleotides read TGCGCCAGCAGCTTGGAATTGAGTCAAGCTATACGTCAGTATTTT.

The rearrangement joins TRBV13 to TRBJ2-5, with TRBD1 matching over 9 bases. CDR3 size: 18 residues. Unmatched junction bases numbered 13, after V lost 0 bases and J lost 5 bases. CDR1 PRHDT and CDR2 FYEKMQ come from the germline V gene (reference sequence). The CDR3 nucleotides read TGTGCCAGCAGCTTAGGCGCATGGGGAGGGGACAGGGAGGAGACCCAGTACTTC. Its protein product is CASSLGAWGGDREETQYF. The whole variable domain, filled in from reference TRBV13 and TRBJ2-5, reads AAGVIQSPRHLIKEKRETATLKCYPIPRHDTVYWYQQGPGQDPQFLISFYEKMQSDKGSIPDRFSAQQFSDYHSELNMSSLELGDSALYFCASSLGAWGGDREETQYFGPGTRLLVL.

The CDR3 is CASIGAGAADNEQFF. The CDR3 region has the DNA TGTGCCAGCATCGGGGCGGGGGCCGCCGACAATGAGCAGTTCTTC. This sequence joins TRBV2 and TRBJ2-1; D might be TRBD2 (7 bases). Trimming stripped 7 bases from V and 5 bases from J, with 18 bases between. Per germline, CDR1 SNHLY and CDR2 FYNNEI. The CDR3 extends over 15 amino acids.

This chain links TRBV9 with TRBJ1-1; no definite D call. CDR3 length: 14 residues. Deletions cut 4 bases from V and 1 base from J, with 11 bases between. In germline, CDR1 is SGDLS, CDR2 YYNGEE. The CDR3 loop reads CASSLQLQNTEAFF. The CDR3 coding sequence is TGTGCCAGCAGCCTACAGCTTCAGAACACTGAAGCTTTCTTT. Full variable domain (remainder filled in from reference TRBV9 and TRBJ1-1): DSGVTQTPKHLITATGQRVTLRCSPRSGDLSVYWYQQSLDQGLQFLIQYYNGEERAKGNILERFSAQQFPDLHSELNLSSLELGDSALYFCASSLQLQNTEAFFGQGTRLTVV.

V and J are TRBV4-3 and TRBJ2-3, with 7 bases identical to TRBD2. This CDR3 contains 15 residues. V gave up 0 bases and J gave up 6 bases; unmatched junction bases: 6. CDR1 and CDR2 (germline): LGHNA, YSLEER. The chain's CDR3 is CASSQDLAGDDTQYF. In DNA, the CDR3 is TGCGCCAGCAGCCAAGATCTGGCGGGGGACGATACGCAGTATTTT.

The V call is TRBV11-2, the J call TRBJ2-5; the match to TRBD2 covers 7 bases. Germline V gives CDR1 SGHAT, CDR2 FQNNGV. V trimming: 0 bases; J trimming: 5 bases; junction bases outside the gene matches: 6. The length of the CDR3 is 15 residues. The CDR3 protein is CASSLEGGGGETQYF. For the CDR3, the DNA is TGTGCCAGCAGCTTAGAGGGGGGGGGAGGGGAGACCCAGTACTTC.

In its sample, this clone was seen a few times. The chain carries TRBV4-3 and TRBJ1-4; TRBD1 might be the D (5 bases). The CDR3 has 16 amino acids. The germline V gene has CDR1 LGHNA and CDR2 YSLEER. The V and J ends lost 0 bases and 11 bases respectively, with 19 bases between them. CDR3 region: CASSQEVRLPRGKLFF. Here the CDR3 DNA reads TGCGCCAGCAGCCAAGAGGTTAGGCTGCCCCGGGGGAAACTGTTTTTT.

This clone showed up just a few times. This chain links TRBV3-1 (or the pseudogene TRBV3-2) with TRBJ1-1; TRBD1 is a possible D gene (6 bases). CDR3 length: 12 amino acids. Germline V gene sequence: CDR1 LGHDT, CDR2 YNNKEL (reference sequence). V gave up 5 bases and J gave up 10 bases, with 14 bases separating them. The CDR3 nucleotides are TGTGCCAGCAGCAATGGGAGAGGGGGAGCTTTCTTT. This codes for CASSNGRGGAFF.

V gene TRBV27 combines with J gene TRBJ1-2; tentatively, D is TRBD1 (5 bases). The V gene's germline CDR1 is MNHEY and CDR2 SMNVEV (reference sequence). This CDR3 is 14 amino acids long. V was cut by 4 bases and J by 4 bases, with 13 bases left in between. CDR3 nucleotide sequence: TGTGCCAGCAGTTCAAATCGGGACTCCTATGGCTACACCTTC. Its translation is CASSSNRDSYGYTF.

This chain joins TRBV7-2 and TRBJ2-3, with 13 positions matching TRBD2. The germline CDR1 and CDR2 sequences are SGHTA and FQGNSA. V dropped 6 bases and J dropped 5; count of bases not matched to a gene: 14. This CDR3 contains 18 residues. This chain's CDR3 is CASRTSGGAQSLGDTQYF. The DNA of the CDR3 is TGTGCCAGCAGAACTAGCGGGGGGGCCCAAAGCTTGGGAGATACGCAGTATTTT.

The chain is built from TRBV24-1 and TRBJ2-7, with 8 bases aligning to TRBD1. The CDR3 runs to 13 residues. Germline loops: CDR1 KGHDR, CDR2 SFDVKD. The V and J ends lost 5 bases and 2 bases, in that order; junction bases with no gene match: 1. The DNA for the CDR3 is TGTGCCACCAGTGCAGGGGGCGCCTACGAGCAGTACTTC. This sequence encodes CATSAGGAYEQYF.

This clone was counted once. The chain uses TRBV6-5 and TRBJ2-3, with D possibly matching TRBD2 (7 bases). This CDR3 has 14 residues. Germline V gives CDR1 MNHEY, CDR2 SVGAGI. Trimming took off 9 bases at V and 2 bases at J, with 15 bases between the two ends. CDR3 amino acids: CASRGGGVTDTQYF. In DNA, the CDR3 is TGTGCCAGTAGGGGGGGCGGGGTCACAGATACGCAGTATTTT.

The CDR3 protein is CASSTRTGRGGELFF. CDR3 nucleotide sequence: TGTGCCAGCAGCACCCGGACAGGTCGGGGAGGGGAGCTGTTTTTT. The chain recombines TRBV7-2 with TRBJ2-2; 7 bases are shared with TRBD1. Germline V gives CDR1 SGHTA, CDR2 FQGNSA. V lost 5 bases and J lost 8; bases outside the gene matches: 11. There are 15 residues in the CDR3.

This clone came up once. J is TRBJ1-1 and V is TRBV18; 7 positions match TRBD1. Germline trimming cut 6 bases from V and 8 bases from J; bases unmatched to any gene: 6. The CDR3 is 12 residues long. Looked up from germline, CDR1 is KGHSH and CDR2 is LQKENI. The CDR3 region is CASSRDRKEAFF. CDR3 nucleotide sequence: TGTGCCAGCTCCCGGGACAGAAAAGAAGCTTTCTTT. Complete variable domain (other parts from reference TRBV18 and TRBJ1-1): NAGVMQNPRHLVRRRGQEARLRCSPMKGHSHVYWYRQLPEEGLKFMVYLQKENIIDESGMPKERFSAEFPKEGPSILRIQQVVRGDSAAYFCASSRDRKEAFFGQGTRLTVV.

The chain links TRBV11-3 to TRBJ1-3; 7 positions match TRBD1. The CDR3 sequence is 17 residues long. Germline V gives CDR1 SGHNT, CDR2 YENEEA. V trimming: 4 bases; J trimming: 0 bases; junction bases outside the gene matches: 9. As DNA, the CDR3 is TGTGCCAGCAGCTACCGGGACAGCGTACTCTCTGGAAACACCATATATTTT. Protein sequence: CASSYRDSVLSGNTIYF.

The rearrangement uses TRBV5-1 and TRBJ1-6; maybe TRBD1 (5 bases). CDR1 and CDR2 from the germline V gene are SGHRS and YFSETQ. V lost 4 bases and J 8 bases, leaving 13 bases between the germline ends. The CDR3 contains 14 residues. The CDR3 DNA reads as TGCGCCAGCAGCCCGGAGGGGCGTGATTCACCCCTCCACTTT. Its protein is CASSPEGRDSPLHF.

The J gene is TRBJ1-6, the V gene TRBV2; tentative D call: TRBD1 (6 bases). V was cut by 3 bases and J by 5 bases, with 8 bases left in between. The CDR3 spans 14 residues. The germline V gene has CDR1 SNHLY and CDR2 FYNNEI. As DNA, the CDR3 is TGTGCCAGCAGTGACAGGGGACATAATTCACCCCTCCACTTT. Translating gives CASSDRGHNSPLHF.

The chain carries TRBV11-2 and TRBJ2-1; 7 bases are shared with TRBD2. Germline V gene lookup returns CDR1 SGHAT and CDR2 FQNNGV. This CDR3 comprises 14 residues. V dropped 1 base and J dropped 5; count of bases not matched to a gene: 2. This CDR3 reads CASSLVLADNEQFF. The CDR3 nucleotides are TGTGCCAGCAGCTTAGTGCTAGCGGACAATGAGCAGTTCTTC.

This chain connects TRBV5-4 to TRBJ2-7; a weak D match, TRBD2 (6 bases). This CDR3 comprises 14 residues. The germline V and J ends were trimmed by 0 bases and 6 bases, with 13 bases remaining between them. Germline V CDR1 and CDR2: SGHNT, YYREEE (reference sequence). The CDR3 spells CASSLAGRSAEQYF. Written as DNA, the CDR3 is TGTGCCAGCAGCTTGGCTGGGAGGAGTGCCGAGCAGTACTTC.

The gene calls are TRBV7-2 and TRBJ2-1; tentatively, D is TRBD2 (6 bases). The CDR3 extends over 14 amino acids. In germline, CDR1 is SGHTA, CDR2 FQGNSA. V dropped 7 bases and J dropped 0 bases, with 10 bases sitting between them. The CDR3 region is CASIGGPSYNEQFF. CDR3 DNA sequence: TGTGCCAGCATCGGGGGACCCTCCTACAATGAGCAGTTCTTC. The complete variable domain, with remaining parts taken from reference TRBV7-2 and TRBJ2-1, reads GAGVSQSPSNKVTEKGKDVELRCDPISGHTALYWYRQSLGQGLEFLIYFQGNSAPDKSGLPSDRFSAERTGGSVSTLTIQRTQQEDSAVYLCASIGGPSYNEQFFGPGTRLTVL.

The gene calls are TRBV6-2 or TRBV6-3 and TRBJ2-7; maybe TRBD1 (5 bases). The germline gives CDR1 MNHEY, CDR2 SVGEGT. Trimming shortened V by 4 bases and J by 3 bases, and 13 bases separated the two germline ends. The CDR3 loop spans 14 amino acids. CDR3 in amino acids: CASSSLRQNYEQYF. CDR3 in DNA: TGTGCCAGCAGTTCGCTAAGACAGAACTACGAGCAGTACTTC.

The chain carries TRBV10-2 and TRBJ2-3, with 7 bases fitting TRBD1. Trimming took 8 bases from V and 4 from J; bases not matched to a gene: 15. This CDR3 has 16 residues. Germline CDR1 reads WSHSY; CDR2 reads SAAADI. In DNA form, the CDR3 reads TGCGCCAGCCGGGACAGCTACCCCCCGGTCTCAGATACGCAGTATTTT. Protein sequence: CASRDSYPPVSDTQYF.